These 7 T cell receptor beta chains were sequenced from one sample in a study of blood T cells in healthy people across ages. With a J-beta primer mix and a sample-barcoded 5' primer, a second PCR ran roughly 6 to 11 cycles. TCRdb re-called the 5' RACE reads through MiXCR, storing one row per CDR3 protein. The data hold roughly 730,000 distinct CDR3 sequences, with around three fifths observed a single time. Sequencing was done on a sample of blood. The source is a man aged 40-55 years in good health.

CDR3 residues: CASSQDRGTEQFF. For the CDR3, the DNA is TGTGCCAGCAGCCAAGATCGAGGGACCGAGCAGTTCTTC. This chain links TRBV3-1 with TRBJ2-1; D may match TRBD1 or TRBD2 (5 bases each). The CDR3 extends over 13 amino acids. Germline values: CDR1 LGHDT, CDR2 YNNKEL (reference sequence). Trimming took 0 bases from V and 10 from J, leaving 10 bases between them.

V is TRBV12-3 or TRBV12-4 and J is TRBJ2-5; TRBD1 or TRBD2 may be the D gene (5 bases each). V gave up 2 bases and J gave up 0 bases, with 10 bases separating them. This CDR3 region has 15 residues. CDR3: CASSLRGRNQETQYF. The CDR3 nucleotides are TGTGCCAGCAGTTTACGGGGCAGAAACCAAGAGACCCAGTACTTC.

The chain links TRBV7-9 to TRBJ2-1; 7 bases align to TRBD2. Germline V gene sequence: CDR1 SEHNR, CDR2 FQNEAQ (reference sequence). The V gene end was trimmed by 4 bases and the J gene end by 4 bases; junction bases not matched to a gene: 16. CDR3 length: 18 residues. The CDR3 region has the DNA TGTGCCAGCAGCTCGCTCGCGGGGGACCCCCAGATATACAATGAGCAGTTCTTC. The encoded protein is CASSSLAGDPQIYNEQFF. The full variable domain, in which reference TRBV7-9 and TRBJ2-1 provide the parts outside the CDR3, is DTGVSQNPRHKITKRGQNVTFRCDPISEHNRLYWYRQTLGQGPEFLTYFQNEAQLEKSRLLSDRFSAERPKGSFSTLEIQRTEQGDSAMYLCASSSLAGDPQIYNEQFFGPGTRLTVL.

The rearrangement joins TRBV9 to TRBJ2-1, with D possibly TRBD1 on 5 matching bases. V lost 3 bases and J lost 3, with 10 bases in between. The CDR3 spans 14 residues. Germline loops: CDR1 SGDLS, CDR2 YYNGEE. The CDR3 loop reads CASSGLGVYNEQFF. The CDR3 DNA reads TGTGCCAGCAGCGGCCTAGGGGTCTACAATGAGCAGTTCTTC.

This chain uses TRBV7-9 with TRBJ1-1, with unresolved D. Per the germline V gene, CDR1 is SEHNR and CDR2 is FQNEAQ (reference sequence). V lost 5 bases, J lost 7 bases, and 17 bases lay in between. The CDR3 consists of 14 residues. The CDR3 DNA follows: TGTGCCAGCAGCCCTACCCGCCTCACGGATGAAGCTTTCTTT. It specifies CASSPTRLTDEAFF. The variable domain in full, with the rest retrieved from reference TRBV7-9 and TRBJ1-1, is DTGVSQNPRHKITKRGQNVTFRCDPISEHNRLYWYRQTLGQGPEFLTYFQNEAQLEKSRLLSDRFSAERPKGSFSTLEIQRTEQGDSAMYLCASSPTRLTDEAFFGQGTRLTVV.

This clonotype has at least ten counts. The chain employs TRBV2 and TRBJ2-1; no clear D. The V gene lost 7 bases and the J gene lost 5 bases, with 12 bases spanning the gap. From germline, CDR1 is SNHLY and CDR2 FYNNEI. This CDR3 contains 13 residues. The CDR3 spells CASTLGLNNEQFF. The CDR3 DNA sequence: TGTGCCAGCACTCTAGGGTTGAACAATGAGCAGTTCTTC.

This clonotype was counted only a few times. This rearrangement joins TRBV7-2 to TRBJ1-1; 8 bases are shared with TRBD1. The CDR3 spans 15 residues. Germline loops: CDR1 SGHTA, CDR2 FQGNSA. Germline trimming cut 5 bases from V and 8 bases from J; bases unmatched to any gene: 13. CDR3: CASSPVGRGLSEAFF. Here the CDR3 DNA reads TGTGCCAGCAGCCCCGTCGGCAGGGGGCTGTCGGAAGCTTTCTTT.